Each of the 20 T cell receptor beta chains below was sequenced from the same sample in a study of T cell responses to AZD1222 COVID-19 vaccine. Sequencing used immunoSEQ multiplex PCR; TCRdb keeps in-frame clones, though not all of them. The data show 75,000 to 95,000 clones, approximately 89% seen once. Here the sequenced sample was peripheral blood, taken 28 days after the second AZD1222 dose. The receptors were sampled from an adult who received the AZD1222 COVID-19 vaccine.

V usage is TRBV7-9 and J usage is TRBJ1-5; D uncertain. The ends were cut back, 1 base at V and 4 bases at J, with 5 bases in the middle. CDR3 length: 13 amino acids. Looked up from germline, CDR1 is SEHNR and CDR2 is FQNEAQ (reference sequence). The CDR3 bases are TGTGCCAGCAGCTTAGGCCCGAATCAGCCCCAGCATTTT. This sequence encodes CASSLGPNQPQHF.

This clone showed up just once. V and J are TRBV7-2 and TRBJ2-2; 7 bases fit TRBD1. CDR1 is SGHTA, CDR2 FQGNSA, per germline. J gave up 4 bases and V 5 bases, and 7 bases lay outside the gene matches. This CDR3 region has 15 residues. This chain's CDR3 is CASSPSDRATGELFF. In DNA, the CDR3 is TGTGCCAGCAGCCCAAGCGACAGGGCCACCGGGGAGCTGTTTTTT.

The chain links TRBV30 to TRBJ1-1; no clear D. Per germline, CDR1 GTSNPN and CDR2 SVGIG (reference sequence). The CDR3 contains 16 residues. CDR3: CVILPLDRMRNTEAFF. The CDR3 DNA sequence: TGTGTCATCCTGCCCCTGGATAGAATGAGGAACACTGAAGCTTTCTTT.

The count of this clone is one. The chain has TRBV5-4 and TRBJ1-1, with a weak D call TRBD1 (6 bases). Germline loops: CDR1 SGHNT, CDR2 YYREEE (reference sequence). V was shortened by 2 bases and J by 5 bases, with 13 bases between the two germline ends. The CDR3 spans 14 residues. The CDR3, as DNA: TGTGCCAGCAGCTTCGGGAGGGGGAAAACTGAAGCTTTCTTT. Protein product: CASSFGRGKTEAFF.

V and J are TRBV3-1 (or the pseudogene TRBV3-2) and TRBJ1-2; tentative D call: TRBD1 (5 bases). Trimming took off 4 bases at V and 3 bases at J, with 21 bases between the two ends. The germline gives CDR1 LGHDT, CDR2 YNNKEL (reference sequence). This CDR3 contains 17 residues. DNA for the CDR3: TGTGCCAGCAGCCCCCCTTTAAAGGGAGGGGTACACTATGGCTACACCTTC. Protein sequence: CASSPPLKGGVHYGYTF.

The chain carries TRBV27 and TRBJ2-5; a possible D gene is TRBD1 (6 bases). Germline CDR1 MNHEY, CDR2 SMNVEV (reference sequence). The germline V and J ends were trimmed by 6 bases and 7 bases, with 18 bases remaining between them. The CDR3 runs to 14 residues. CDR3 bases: TGTGCCAGCAGGATAACAGGGTTCTTGGGGACCCAGTACTTC. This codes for CASRITGFLGTQYF.

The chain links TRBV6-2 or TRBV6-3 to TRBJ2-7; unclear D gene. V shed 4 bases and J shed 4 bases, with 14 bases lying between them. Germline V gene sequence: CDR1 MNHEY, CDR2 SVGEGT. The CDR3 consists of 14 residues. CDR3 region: CASSFRATTYEQYV. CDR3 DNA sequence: TGTGCCAGCAGTTTCCGCGCGACAACTTACGAGCAGTACGTC.

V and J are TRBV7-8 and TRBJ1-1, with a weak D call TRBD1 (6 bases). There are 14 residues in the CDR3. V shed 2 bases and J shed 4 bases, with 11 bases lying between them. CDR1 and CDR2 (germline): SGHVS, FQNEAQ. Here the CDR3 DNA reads TGTGCCAGCAGCTTAACAGGGACGGGCACTGAAGCTTTCTTT. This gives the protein CASSLTGTGTEAFF.

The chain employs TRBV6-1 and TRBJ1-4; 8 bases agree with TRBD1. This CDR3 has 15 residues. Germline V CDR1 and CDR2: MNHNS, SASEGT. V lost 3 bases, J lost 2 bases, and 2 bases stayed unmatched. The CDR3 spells CASSEAGGTNEKLFF. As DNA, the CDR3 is TGTGCCAGCAGTGAGGCAGGGGGCACTAATGAAAAACTGTTTTTT.

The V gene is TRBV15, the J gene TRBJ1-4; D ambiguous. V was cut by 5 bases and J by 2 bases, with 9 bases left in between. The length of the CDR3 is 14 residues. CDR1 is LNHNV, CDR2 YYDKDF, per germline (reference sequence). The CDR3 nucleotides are TGTGCCACCAGCGCACAGCGTACTAATGAAAAACTGTTTTTT. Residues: CATSAQRTNEKLFF. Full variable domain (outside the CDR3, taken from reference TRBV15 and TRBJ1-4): DAMVIQNPRYQVTQFGKPVTLSCSQTLNHNVMYWYQQKSSQAPKLLFHYYDKDFNNEADTPDNFQSRRPNTSFCFLDIRSPGLGDTAMYLCATSAQRTNEKLFFGSGTQLSVL.

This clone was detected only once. Here the CDR3 reads CASSSFGVGAEAFF. For the CDR3, the DNA is TGTGCCAGCAGCTCCTTTGGAGTTGGGGCTGAAGCTTTCTTT. The rearrangement joins TRBV7-3 to TRBJ1-1; D is ambiguous. The CDR3 sequence is 14 residues long. The germline gives CDR1 SGHTA, CDR2 FQGTGA. Trimming took 4 bases from V and 6 from J, leaving 15 bases between them.

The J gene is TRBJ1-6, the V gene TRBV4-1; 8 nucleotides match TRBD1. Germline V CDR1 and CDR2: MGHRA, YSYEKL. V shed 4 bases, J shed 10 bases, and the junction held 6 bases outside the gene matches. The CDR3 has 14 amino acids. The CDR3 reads CASSLRTGPSPLHF. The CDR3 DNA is TGCGCCAGCAGCCTCCGGACAGGGCCATCACCCCTCCACTTT.

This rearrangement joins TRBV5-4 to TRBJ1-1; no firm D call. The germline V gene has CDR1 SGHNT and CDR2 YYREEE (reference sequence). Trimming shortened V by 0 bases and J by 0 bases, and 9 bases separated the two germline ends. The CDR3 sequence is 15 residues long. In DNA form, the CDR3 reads TGTGCCAGCAGCTTGGAGTCACAGTTGAACACTGAAGCTTTCTTT. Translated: CASSLESQLNTEAFF.

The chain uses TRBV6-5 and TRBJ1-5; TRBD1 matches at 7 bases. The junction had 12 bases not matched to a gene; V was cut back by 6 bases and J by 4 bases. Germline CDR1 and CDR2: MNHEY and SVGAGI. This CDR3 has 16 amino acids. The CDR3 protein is CASRYRGELGNQPQHF. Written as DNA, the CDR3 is TGTGCCAGCAGGTACAGGGGAGAGTTGGGGAATCAGCCCCAGCATTTT.

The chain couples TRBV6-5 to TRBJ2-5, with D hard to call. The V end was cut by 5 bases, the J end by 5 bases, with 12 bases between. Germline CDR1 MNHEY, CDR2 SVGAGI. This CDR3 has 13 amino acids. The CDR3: CASSPELGETQYF. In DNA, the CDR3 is TGTGCCAGCAGTCCGGAATTGGGTGAGACCCAGTACTTC.

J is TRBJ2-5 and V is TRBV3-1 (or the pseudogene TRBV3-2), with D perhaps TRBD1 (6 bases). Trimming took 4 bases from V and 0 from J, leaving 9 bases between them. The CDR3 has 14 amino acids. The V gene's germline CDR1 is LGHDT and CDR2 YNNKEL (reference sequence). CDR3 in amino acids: CASSLRTDQETQYF. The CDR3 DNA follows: TGTGCCAGCAGCCTTCGGACAGACCAAGAGACCCAGTACTTC.

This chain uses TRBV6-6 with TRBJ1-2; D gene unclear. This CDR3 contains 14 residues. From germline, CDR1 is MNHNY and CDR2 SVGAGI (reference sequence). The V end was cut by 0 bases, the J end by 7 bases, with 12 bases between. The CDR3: CASSYSTARAGYTF. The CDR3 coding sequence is TGTGCCAGCAGTTACTCTACGGCCCGGGCTGGCTACACCTTC.

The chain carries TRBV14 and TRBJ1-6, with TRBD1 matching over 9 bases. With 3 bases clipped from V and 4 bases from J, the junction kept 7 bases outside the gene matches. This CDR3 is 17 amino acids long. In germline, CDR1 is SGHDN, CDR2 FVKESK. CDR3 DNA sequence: TGTGCCAGCAGCCAGAGGACAGGGGCCAAATATAATTCACCCCTCCACTTT. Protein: CASSQRTGAKYNSPLHF.

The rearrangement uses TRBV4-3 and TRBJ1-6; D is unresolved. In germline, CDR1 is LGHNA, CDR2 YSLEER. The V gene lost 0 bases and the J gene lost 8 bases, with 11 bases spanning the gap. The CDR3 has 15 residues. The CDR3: CASSQDVFRDSPLHF. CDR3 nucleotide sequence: TGCGCCAGCAGCCAAGATGTATTCCGGGATTCACCCCTCCACTTT.

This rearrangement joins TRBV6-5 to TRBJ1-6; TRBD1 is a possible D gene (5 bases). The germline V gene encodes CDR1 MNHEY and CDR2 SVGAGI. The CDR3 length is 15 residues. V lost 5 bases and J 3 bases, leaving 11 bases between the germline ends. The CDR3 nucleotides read TGTGCCAGCAGTCCCAAGAGGGGCTATAATTCACCCCTCCACTTT. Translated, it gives CASSPKRGYNSPLHF.